This TCR beta chain was sequenced during a study of CD8+ T cells in alopecia areata. About the study: Dosing spanned 6 to 18 months on tofacitinib, then 6 months off drug. General observations from the study: TCRs were shared less clearly across patients than in mice, possibly for HLA-related reasons. Lesional tissue from the scalp (especially in alopecia totalis/universalis) showed higher clonality than normal scalp.

RNA was isolated and reverse transcribed to cDNA, the sequencing template. Produced via immunoSEQ multiplex PCR; TCRdb's table is partial and in-frame only. This table holds about 97,000 clones, 35% to 45% found once. This CDR3 region has 18 residues. The germline CDR1 and CDR2 sequences are SGHAT and FQNNGV. V lost 2 bases, J lost 2 bases, and 13 bases stayed unmatched. It was from PBMCs that CD4+ and CD8+ T cells were sorted. In the case of this clone: Its antigen is not identified.

The sequenced sample consisted of CD4+ T cells sorted from blood. V is TRBV11-2 and J is TRBJ2-3, with TRBD1 matching 7 bases. This sequence was found in a human donor with alopecia areata. The DNA for the CDR3 is TGTGCCAGCAGCTTAAGACGGGGCCAGGGGGTTTCCACAGATACGCAGTATTTT. Translation gives CASSLRRGQGVSTDTQYF.